The T cell receptor beta chain described here comes from a study of T-cell memory formation after mild COVID-19. Study results and caveats: Some clones that responded turned up in pre-infection memory, which suggests that cross-reactive memory joined in. The main location of contracting CD4+ clones was CM and EM, and that of contracting CD8+ clones was EMRA.

Of note for this clonotype: The antigen remains unidentified.

TCRalpha and TCRbeta libraries used 5'RACE with constant-segment primers and UMIs. One entry per CDR3 protein, called by TCRdb with MiXCR from the 5' RACE reads. This sample carries about 600,000 distinct CDR3 sequences, roughly 22% of them seen once, and the ten largest clones take about 8.2%. The germline V gene has CDR1 DFQATT and CDR2 SNEGSKA (reference sequence). The V segment lost 3 bases and the J segment 8 bases; nucleotides outside the gene matches: 4. CDR3 size: 12 residues. The sample was PBMCs or a T cell subset sorted from them (not recorded which). The sequence came from an adult woman who had mild COVID-19 (a few samples of this study predate the infection). Cell type and time point are not known. The gene calls are TRBV20-1 and TRBJ2-4, with 7 bases that match TRBD1. In nucleotides, the CDR3 is TGCAGTGCTAGGAGGGGGCGAGACATTCAGTACTTC. Amino acids: CSARRGRDIQYF.